One TCR beta chain is described in this entry. Its antigen remains unidentified. The ends lost 6 bases at V and 1 base at J; junction bases unmatched: 5. This CDR3 comprises 14 residues. Germline V gene sequence: CDR1 SNHLY, CDR2 FYNNEI. These data come from a study of breast tumors, draining lymph nodes, adjacent tissues. Overall study results and limits: Tumor T cell lymph node origin was a supported hypothesis, not proven.

TCRdb processed the multiplex PCR reads anew with MiXCR; each CDR3 protein has one entry. The repertoire holds 25,000 to 40,000 distinct CDR3 sequences, with roughly 63% as singletons. This chain uses TRBV2 with TRBJ2-5; 7 nucleotides line up with TRBD1. The sample taken for sequencing was breast tumor tissue. The TCR comes from a female donor with breast cancer. Some clones in this sample may be carry-over from other donors' samples. CDR3 region: CASSLRDSQETQYF. The CDR3 region has the DNA TGTGCCAGCAGCCTCCGGGACAGCCAAGAGACCCAGTACTTC.